This T cell receptor beta chain originates from a study of neurological immune-mediated disorders. This clonotype was observed at least ten times. Its antigen is as yet unknown. The team produced cDNA through 5'RACE using 10-nucleotide random UMIs. TCRdb ran MiXCR on the 5' RACE reads and lists one entry per CDR3 protein. Among tens of thousands of distinct CDR3 sequences listed, around 10% were seen once. Study results and caveats: None of the CDR3 amino acid sequences found in expanded clones was shared across subjects. This suggests that the TCR-beta repertoires were private in all groups. It was HTLV-1-associated myelopathy that showed the most TCR clonal expansion, while multiple sclerosis showed the least, falling below healthy controls.

This CDR3 comprises 14 residues. Trimming at V came to 6 bases and at J to 1 base, leaving 6 bases not matched to a gene. From germline, CDR1 is SQVTM and CDR2 ANQGSEA. V gene TRBV29-1 combines with J gene TRBJ1-1, with TRBD1 matching 9 bases. The receptor comes from an older woman in good health. The sample was PBMCs. The CDR3, as DNA: TGCAGCGTCGACAGGGGGGGGGGGAACACTGAAGCTTTCTTT. Translating it yields CSVDRGGGNTEAFF. Full variable domain (missing parts from reference TRBV29-1 and TRBJ1-1): SAVISQKPSRDICQRGTSLTIQCQVDSQVTMMFWYRQQPGQSLTLIATANQGSEATYESGFVIDKFPISRPNLTFSTLTVSNMSPEDSSIYLCSVDRGGGNTEAFFGQGTRLTVV.